A selection of T cell receptor beta chains follows, all from one sample in a study of OX40 agonist ivuxolimab in advanced cancers. Using immunoSEQ multiplex PCR, the repertoire was profiled, and TCRdb retains in-frame clones only, with some absent. The profile shows 65,000 to 95,000 clones, roughly 87% of them singletons. Sequenced here: CD4+ or CD8+ T cells sorted from blood, sampled in a trial of the OX40 agonist ivuxolimab. Receptors were obtained from an adult with an advanced solid tumor such as melanoma, head and neck, liver or kidney cancer. CDR3s include the opening cysteine and the closing phenylalanine or tryptophan. The D gene is left open where the match is weak. Clone size is shown for a subset of rows, as once, few, many or a class of expanded clone.

J gene: TRBJ1-1; clone size: few; D gene: .; CDR3 length: 11; V gene: TRBV9; CDR3 DNA: TGTGCCAGCGGAAGGAACACTGAAGCTTTCTTT; CDR3 protein: CASGRNTEAFF
J gene: TRBJ2-1; clone size: .; D gene: .; CDR3 length: 13; V gene: TRBV30; CDR3 DNA: TGTGCCTGGACCAGGGGCAGTTACAATGAGCAGTTCTTC; CDR3 protein: CAWTRGSYNEQFF
J gene: TRBJ2-3; clone size: few; D gene: TRBD2; CDR3 length: 16; V gene: TRBV5-1; CDR3 DNA: TGCGCCAGCAGCCAGGGACTAGCGGCTAGCACAGATACGCAGTATTTT; CDR3 protein: CASSQGLAASTDTQYF
J gene: TRBJ2-3; clone size: .; D gene: .; CDR3 length: 14; V gene: TRBV2; CDR3 DNA: TGTGCCAGCAGTGAGTTTAGCTTCACAGATACGCAGTATTTT; CDR3 protein: CASSEFSFTDTQYF
J gene: TRBJ1-5; clone size: .; D gene: TRBD1; CDR3 length: 18; V gene: TRBV4-1; CDR3 DNA: TGCGCCAGCAGCCCCTGGGACAGGGGGGAGGCGAGCAATCAGCCCCAGCATTTT; CDR3 protein: CASSPWDRGEASNQPQHF
J gene: TRBJ2-7; clone size: .; D gene: .; CDR3 length: 17; V gene: TRBV27; CDR3 DNA: TGTGCCAGCAGTATAATGGGATCGGCAGGGAGGTCCTACGAGCAGTACTTC; CDR3 protein: CASSIMGSAGRSYEQYF
J gene: TRBJ1-4; clone size: .; D gene: .; CDR3 length: 15; V gene: TRBV30; CDR3 DNA: TGTGCCTGGAGTGTGTTGGACAGTAATAATGAAAAACTGTTTTTT; CDR3 protein: CAWSVLDSNNEKLFF
J gene: TRBJ2-3; clone size: .; D gene: .; CDR3 length: 16; V gene: TRBV5-1; CDR3 DNA: TGCGCCAGCAGCCTGGGTGCAGGGCGATCGATAGATACGCAGTATTTT; CDR3 protein: CASSLGAGRSIDTQYF
J gene: TRBJ1-1; clone size: .; D gene: TRBD1; CDR3 length: 12; V gene: TRBV19; CDR3 DNA: TGTGCCAGTGGACAGGGGAACACTGAAGCTTTCTTT; CDR3 protein: CASGQGNTEAFF
J gene: TRBJ1-2; clone size: .; D gene: .; CDR3 length: 13; V gene: TRBV5-1; CDR3 DNA: TGCGCCAGCAGCTCCCGGGACAACTATGGCTACACCTTC; CDR3 protein: CASSSRDNYGYTF
J gene: TRBJ1-3; clone size: .; D gene: .; CDR3 length: 18; V gene: TRBV4-2; CDR3 DNA: TGTGCCAGCAGCCAAGTCGGGGGCGCAGGAGCCTCTGGAAACACCATATATTTT; CDR3 protein: CASSQVGGAGASGNTIYF
J gene: TRBJ2-7; clone size: once; D gene: .; CDR3 length: 13; V gene: TRBV21-1; CDR3 DNA: TGTGCCAGCAGCGGACAGGGTTCCTACGAGCAGTACTTC; CDR3 protein: CASSGQGSYEQYF
J gene: TRBJ2-1; clone size: .; D gene: .; CDR3 length: 14; V gene: TRBV30; CDR3 DNA: TGTGCCTGGAGTGAGGCAAATTCCTACAATGAGCAGTTCTTC; CDR3 protein: CAWSEANSYNEQFF
J gene: TRBJ2-2; clone size: once; D gene: .; CDR3 length: 16; V gene: TRBV7-2; CDR3 DNA: TGTGCCAGCAGCCCCCTCCGGAGCGGAGGGACCGGGGAGCTGTTTTTT; CDR3 protein: CASSPLRSGGTGELFF
J gene: TRBJ1-1; clone size: .; D gene: .; CDR3 length: 15; V gene: TRBV18; CDR3 DNA: TGTGCCAGCTCACCACTTCAGGGATTTTCCACTGAAGCTTTCTTT; CDR3 protein: CASSPLQGFSTEAFF
J gene: TRBJ1-2; clone size: .; D gene: .; CDR3 length: 15; V gene: TRBV4-2; CDR3 DNA: TGTGCCAGCAGCAACTCAGGGACTTCTAACTATGGCTACACCTTC; CDR3 protein: CASSNSGTSNYGYTF
J gene: TRBJ1-1; clone size: .; D gene: .; CDR3 length: 14; V gene: TRBV5-1; CDR3 DNA: TGCGCCAGCAGCTTGGGGGACCAAACCACTGAAGCTTTCTTT; CDR3 protein: CASSLGDQTTEAFF
J gene: TRBJ2-5; clone size: .; D gene: .; CDR3 length: 13; V gene: TRBV29-1; CDR3 DNA: TGCAGCGTTGAAGAAGGTCAGAGGAAGACCCAGTACTTC; CDR3 protein: CSVEEGQRKTQYF
J gene: TRBJ1-2; clone size: .; D gene: TRBD1; CDR3 length: 12; V gene: TRBV6-1; CDR3 DNA: TGTGCCAGCAGGGGACAGGCTTATGGCTACACCTTC; CDR3 protein: CASRGQAYGYTF
J gene: TRBJ2-5; clone size: .; D gene: .; CDR3 length: 16; V gene: TRBV14; CDR3 DNA: TGTGCCAGCAGCCAAGTTGTACTAGGTCAGCCAGAGACCCAGTACTTC; CDR3 protein: CASSQVVLGQPETQYF
J gene: TRBJ1-6; clone size: .; D gene: TRBD1; CDR3 length: 14; V gene: TRBV30; CDR3 DNA: TGTGCCTGGAGGGACAGGGGCCCAAATTCACCCCTCCACTTT; CDR3 protein: CAWRDRGPNSPLHF
J gene: TRBJ2-4; clone size: .; D gene: TRBD1; CDR3 length: 14; V gene: TRBV6-5; CDR3 DNA: TGTGCCAGCTCCTGGGACAGGGGGCAGAACATTCAGTACTTC; CDR3 protein: CASSWDRGQNIQYF
J gene: TRBJ1-5; clone size: .; D gene: .; CDR3 length: 17; V gene: TRBV7-2; CDR3 DNA: TGTGCCAGCAGCTTAGTGAAGGGTCTAGGGCATTACCAGCCCCAGCATTTT; CDR3 protein: CASSLVKGLGHYQPQHF
J gene: TRBJ2-2; clone size: .; D gene: .; CDR3 length: 18; V gene: TRBV2; CDR3 DNA: TGTGCCAGCAGTGAACGGAGGGTACCACTCCAGAACACCGGGGAGCTGTTTTTT; CDR3 protein: CASSERRVPLQNTGELFF
J gene: TRBJ2-7; clone size: .; D gene: .; CDR3 length: 16; V gene: TRBV11-3; CDR3 DNA: TGTGCCAGCAGCTTAAATCGGGGCAGGACAACCTACGAGCAGTACTTC; CDR3 protein: CASSLNRGRTTYEQYF
J gene: TRBJ2-1; clone size: .; D gene: TRBD2; CDR3 length: 16; V gene: TRBV19; CDR3 DNA: TGTGCCAGTATGAGAAGCGGGAGGGCCCAGGTTAATGAGCAGTTCTTC; CDR3 protein: CASMRSGRAQVNEQFF
J gene: TRBJ1-1; clone size: .; D gene: TRBD1; CDR3 length: 13; V gene: TRBV6-1; CDR3 DNA: TGTGCCACCACAGGGGAGATGAACACTGAAGCTTTCTTT; CDR3 protein: CATTGEMNTEAFF
J gene: TRBJ2-5; clone size: few; D gene: .; CDR3 length: 13; V gene: TRBV27; CDR3 DNA: TGTGCCAGCAGCCGCAGGGGGGCAGAGACCCAGTACTTC; CDR3 protein: CASSRRGAETQYF
J gene: TRBJ2-1; clone size: .; D gene: TRBD1; CDR3 length: 15; V gene: TRBV11-3; CDR3 DNA: TGTGCCAGCAGCTTAAACAGGGGGCGAGGAAGTGAGCAGTTCTTC; CDR3 protein: CASSLNRGRGSEQFF
J gene: TRBJ2-2; clone size: .; D gene: .; CDR3 length: 14; V gene: TRBV6-5; CDR3 DNA: TGTGCCAGCAGTTACGGGGGTTCGGTCGGGGAGCTGTTTTTT; CDR3 protein: CASSYGGSVGELFF
J gene: TRBJ1-5; clone size: .; D gene: TRBD1; CDR3 length: 15; V gene: TRBV2; CDR3 DNA: TGTGCCAGCAGTACCACCGGGACAGGGGGACAGCCCCAGCATTTT; CDR3 protein: CASSTTGTGGQPQHF
J gene: TRBJ1-5; clone size: once; D gene: TRBD1; CDR3 length: 17; V gene: TRBV15; CDR3 DNA: TGTGCCACCAGCCTCCAACAGGGGTCTAGGGGCAATCAGCCCCAGCATTTT; CDR3 protein: CATSLQQGSRGNQPQHF
J gene: TRBJ2-7; clone size: .; D gene: .; CDR3 length: 14; V gene: TRBV21-1; CDR3 DNA: TGTGCCAGCAGCAAAAGAGGGACAAAGTACGAGCAGTACTTC; CDR3 protein: CASSKRGTKYEQYF
J gene: TRBJ2-1; clone size: .; D gene: .; CDR3 length: 11; V gene: TRBV6-6; CDR3 DNA: TGTGCCACTGCGGGGAGCGGTGAGCAGTTCTTC; CDR3 protein: CATAGSGEQFF
J gene: TRBJ2-3; clone size: .; D gene: .; CDR3 length: 16; V gene: TRBV19; CDR3 DNA: TGTGCCAGTAGTACCCAGGGAGACTCTAGCACAGATACGCAGTATTTT; CDR3 protein: CASSTQGDSSTDTQYF
J gene: TRBJ1-1; clone size: few; D gene: .; CDR3 length: 14; V gene: TRBV6-1; CDR3 DNA: TGTGCCAGCAGTGTCGGGAACATGAACACTGAAGCTTTCTTT; CDR3 protein: CASSVGNMNTEAFF
J gene: TRBJ2-7; clone size: .; D gene: TRBD2; CDR3 length: 17; V gene: TRBV28; CDR3 DNA: TGTGCCAGCACTCCCCGACAGCTAGCGGGAGTTTACTACGAGCAGTACTTC; CDR3 protein: CASTPRQLAGVYYEQYF
J gene: TRBJ2-7; clone size: .; D gene: TRBD1; CDR3 length: 15; V gene: TRBV11-2; CDR3 DNA: TGTGCCAGCAGCTCCTTCCAGGGGGATCTGAGGGAGCAGTACTTC; CDR3 protein: CASSSFQGDLREQYF
J gene: TRBJ1-2; clone size: .; D gene: TRBD1; CDR3 length: 17; V gene: TRBV5-4; CDR3 DNA: TGTGCCAGCAGCTTGTCCGCACAAAACAGGGGGAACTATGGCTACACCTTC; CDR3 protein: CASSLSAQNRGNYGYTF
J gene: TRBJ2-1; clone size: few; D gene: .; CDR3 length: 11; V gene: TRBV5-1; CDR3 DNA: TGCGCCAGCAGCTTGTTCGATGAGCAGTTCTTC; CDR3 protein: CASSLFDEQFF
J gene: TRBJ1-5; clone size: .; D gene: .; CDR3 length: 12; V gene: TRBV28; CDR3 DNA: TGTGCCAGCAAGGTCGGCAATCAGCCCCAGCATTTT; CDR3 protein: CASKVGNQPQHF
J gene: TRBJ2-7; clone size: .; D gene: TRBD1; CDR3 length: 18; V gene: TRBV5-8; CDR3 DNA: TGTGCCAGCAGCTCCTATCATTACTCCGGGACAGGGAGCTACGAGCAGTACTTC; CDR3 protein: CASSSYHYSGTGSYEQYF
J gene: TRBJ2-1; clone size: once; D gene: TRBD2; CDR3 length: 15; V gene: TRBV5-1; CDR3 DNA: TGCGCCAGCAGCTTGCGCCTAGCGGGAGGTAATGAGCAGTTCTTC; CDR3 protein: CASSLRLAGGNEQFF
J gene: TRBJ2-6; clone size: .; D gene: .; CDR3 length: 16; V gene: TRBV8-2; CDR3 DNA: TGTGGCAATTCTTACATAACACAAAGTCGGGCCAACGTCCTGACTTTC; CDR3 protein: CGNSYITQSRANVLTF
J gene: TRBJ1-5; clone size: medium-sized; D gene: .; CDR3 length: 13; V gene: TRBV6-6; CDR3 DNA: TGTGCCAGCAGCCCGGGTCGCGGTCAGCCCCAGCATTTT; CDR3 protein: CASSPGRGQPQHF